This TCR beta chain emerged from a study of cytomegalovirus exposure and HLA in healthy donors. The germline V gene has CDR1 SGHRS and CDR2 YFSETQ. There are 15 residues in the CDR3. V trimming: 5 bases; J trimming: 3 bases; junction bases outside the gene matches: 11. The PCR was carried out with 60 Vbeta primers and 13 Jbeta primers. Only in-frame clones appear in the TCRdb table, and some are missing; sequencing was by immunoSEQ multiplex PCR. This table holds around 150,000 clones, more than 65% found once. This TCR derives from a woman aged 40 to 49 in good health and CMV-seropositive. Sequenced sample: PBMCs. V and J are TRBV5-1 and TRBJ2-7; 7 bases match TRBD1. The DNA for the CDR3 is TGCGCCAGCAGTGTTGAAGGGGGCCGAGGCTACGAGCAGTACTTC. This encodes CASSVEGGRGYEQYF.